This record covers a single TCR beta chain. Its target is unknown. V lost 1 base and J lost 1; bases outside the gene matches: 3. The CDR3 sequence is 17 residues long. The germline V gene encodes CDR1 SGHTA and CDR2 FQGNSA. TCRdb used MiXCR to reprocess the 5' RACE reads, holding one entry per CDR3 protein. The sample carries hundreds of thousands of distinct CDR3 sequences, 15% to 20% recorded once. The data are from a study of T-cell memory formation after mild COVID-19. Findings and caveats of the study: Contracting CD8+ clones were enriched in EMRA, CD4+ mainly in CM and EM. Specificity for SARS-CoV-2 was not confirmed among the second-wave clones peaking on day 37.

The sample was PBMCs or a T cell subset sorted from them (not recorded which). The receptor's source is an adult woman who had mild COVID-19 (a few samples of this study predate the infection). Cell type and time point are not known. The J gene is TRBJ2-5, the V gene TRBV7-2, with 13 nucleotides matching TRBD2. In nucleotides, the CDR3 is TGTGCCAGCAGCTTAGGAGGACTAGCGGGGGTCCAAGAGACCCAGTACTTC. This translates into CASSLGGLAGVQETQYF.